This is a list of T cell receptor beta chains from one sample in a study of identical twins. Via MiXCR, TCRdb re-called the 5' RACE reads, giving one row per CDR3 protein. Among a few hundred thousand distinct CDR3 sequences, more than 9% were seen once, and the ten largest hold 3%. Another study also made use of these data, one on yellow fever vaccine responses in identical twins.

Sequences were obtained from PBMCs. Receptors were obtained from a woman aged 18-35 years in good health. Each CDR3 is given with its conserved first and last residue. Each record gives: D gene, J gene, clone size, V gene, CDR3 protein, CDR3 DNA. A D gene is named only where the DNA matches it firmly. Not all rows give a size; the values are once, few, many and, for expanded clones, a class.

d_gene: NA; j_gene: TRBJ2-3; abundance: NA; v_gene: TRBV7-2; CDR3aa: CASSGTYPGDTQYF; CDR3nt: TGTGCCAGCAGCGGAACTTACCCGGGGGATACGCAGTATTTT
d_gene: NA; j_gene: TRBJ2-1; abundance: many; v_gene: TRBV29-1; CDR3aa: CSVKGVGDEQFF; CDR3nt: TGCAGCGTGAAGGGGGTCGGAGATGAGCAGTTCTTC
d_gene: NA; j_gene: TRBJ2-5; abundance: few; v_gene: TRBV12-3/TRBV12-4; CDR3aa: CASIPNGEDLGETQYF; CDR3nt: TGTGCCAGCATCCCTAACGGGGAGGACCTCGGAGAGACCCAGTACTTC
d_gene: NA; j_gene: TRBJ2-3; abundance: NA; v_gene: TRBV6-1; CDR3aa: CASSWDSTTDTQYF; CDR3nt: TGTGCCAGCAGCTGGGACTCTACGACAGATACGCAGTATTTT
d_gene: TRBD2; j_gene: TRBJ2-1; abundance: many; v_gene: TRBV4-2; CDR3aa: CASSQDLGLGFNEQFF; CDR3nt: TGTGCCAGCAGCCAAGATCTTGGACTAGGGTTCAATGAGCAGTTCTTC
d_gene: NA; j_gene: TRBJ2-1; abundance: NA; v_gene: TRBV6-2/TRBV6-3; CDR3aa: CASSYTRGGSYNEQFF; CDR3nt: TGTGCCAGCAGTTATACTAGGGGTGGCTCCTACAATGAGCAGTTCTTC
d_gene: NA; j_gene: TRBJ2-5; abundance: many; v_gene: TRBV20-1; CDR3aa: CSARGGETQYF; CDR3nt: TGCAGTGCAAGGGGGGGTGAGACCCAGTACTTC
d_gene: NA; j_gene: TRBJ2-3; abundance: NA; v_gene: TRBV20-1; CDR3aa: CSANRESTQYF; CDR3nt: TGCAGTGCTAACAGGGAAAGTACGCAGTATTTT
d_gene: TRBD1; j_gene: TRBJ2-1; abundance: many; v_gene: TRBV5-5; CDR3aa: CASSLGTGVGIISEQFF; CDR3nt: TGTGCCAGCAGCTTGGGGACAGGGGTCGGTATCATAAGTGAGCAGTTCTTC
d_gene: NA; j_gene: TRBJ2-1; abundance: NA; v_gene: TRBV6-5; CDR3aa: CASSYTASEYNEQFF; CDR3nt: TGTGCCAGCAGTTACACGGCTAGCGAATACAATGAGCAGTTCTTC
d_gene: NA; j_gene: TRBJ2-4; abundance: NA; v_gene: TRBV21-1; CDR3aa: CASSIYRVKVKNIQYF; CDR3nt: TGTGCCAGCAGCATTTACAGGGTGAAAGTCAAAAACATTCAGTACTTC
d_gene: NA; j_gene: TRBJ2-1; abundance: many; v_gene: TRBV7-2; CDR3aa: CASSLVGARGNEQFF; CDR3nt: TGTGCCAGCAGCTTAGTAGGGGCGAGGGGAAATGAGCAGTTCTTC
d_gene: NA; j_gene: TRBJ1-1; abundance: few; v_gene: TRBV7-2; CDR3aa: CASSLGAGTWNTEAFF; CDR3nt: TGTGCCAGCAGCTTAGGAGCAGGGACCTGGAACACTGAAGCTTTCTTT
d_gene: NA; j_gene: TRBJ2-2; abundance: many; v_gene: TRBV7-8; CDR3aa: CASSQWLTNTGELFF; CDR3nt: TGTGCCAGCAGCCAATGGCTGACGAACACCGGGGAGCTGTTTTTT
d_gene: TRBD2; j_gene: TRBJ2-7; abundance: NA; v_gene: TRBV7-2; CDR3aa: CASSLVPSGLTYEQYF; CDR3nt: TGTGCCAGCAGCTTAGTGCCTAGCGGCCTTACCTACGAGCAGTACTTC
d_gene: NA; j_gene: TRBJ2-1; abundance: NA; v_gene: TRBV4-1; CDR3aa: CASSQLAGTTYNEQFF; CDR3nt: TGCGCCAGCAGCCAATTAGCTGGGACAACCTACAATGAGCAGTTCTTC
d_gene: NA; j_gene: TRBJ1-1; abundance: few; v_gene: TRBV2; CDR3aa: CASRHRDTEAFF; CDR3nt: TGTGCCAGCCGGCATCGGGACACTGAAGCTTTCTTT
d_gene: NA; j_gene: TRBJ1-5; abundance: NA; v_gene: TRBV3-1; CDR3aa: CASSQGQAGQPQHF; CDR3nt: TGTGCCAGCAGCCAAGGACAGGCGGGACAGCCCCAGCATTTT
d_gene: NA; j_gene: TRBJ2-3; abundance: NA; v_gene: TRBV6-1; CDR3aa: CASSLRANPRTDTQYF; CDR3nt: TGTGCCAGCAGCCTAAGGGCCAATCCACGCACAGATACGCAGTATTTT
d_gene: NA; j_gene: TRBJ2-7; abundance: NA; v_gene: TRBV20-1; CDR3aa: CSAMTRVFYEQYF; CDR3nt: TGCAGTGCTATGACTAGGGTCTTCTACGAGCAGTACTTC
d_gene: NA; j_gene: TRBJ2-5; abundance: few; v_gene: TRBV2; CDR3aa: CATTRERVQETQYF; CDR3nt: TGTGCCACCACCCGGGAGAGAGTTCAAGAGACCCAGTACTTC
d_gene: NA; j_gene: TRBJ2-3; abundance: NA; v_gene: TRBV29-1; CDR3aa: CSSEDWEGTDTQYF; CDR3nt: TGCAGCTCGGAGGACTGGGAGGGCACAGATACGCAGTATTTT
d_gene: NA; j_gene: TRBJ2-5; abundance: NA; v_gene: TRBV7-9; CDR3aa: CASSLAQGFQETQYF; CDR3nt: TGTGCCAGCAGCTTAGCTCAGGGATTTCAAGAGACCCAGTACTTC
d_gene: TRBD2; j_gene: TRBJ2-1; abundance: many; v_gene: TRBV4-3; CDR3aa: CASSQDGIAGSFYNEQFF; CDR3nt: TGCGCCAGCAGCCAAGATGGTATAGCGGGAAGTTTTTACAATGAGCAGTTCTTC
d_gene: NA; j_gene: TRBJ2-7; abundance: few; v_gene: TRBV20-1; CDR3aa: CSARAGGGESGEQYF; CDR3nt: TGCAGTGCTAGAGCCGGGGGTGGGGAAAGCGGCGAGCAGTACTTC
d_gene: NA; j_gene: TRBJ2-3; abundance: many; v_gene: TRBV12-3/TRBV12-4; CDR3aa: CASTPVGAGTDTQYF; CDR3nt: TGTGCCAGCACCCCGGTGGGCGCCGGGACAGATACGCAGTATTTT